This T cell receptor (beta chain) was retrieved from a study of control samples from healthy donors and cancer patients. Produced via immunoSEQ multiplex PCR; TCRdb's table is partial and in-frame only. The table records about 100,000 clones, approximately 90% of them present only once. Germline loops: CDR1 ENHRY, CDR2 SYGVKD. This CDR3 is 13 amino acids long. Deletions cut 9 bases from V and 5 bases from J, with 16 bases between. The sequence was collected from a man between 25 and 39 years old in good health. V and J are TRBV10-3 and TRBJ1-1; tentatively, D is TRBD1 (5 bases). Material: blood. CDR3 loop: CAIRWGEGTEAFF. CDR3 nucleotide sequence: TGTGCCATAAGATGGGGAGAGGGGACTGAAGCTTTCTTT.